These 29 T cell receptor beta chains were sequenced from one sample in a study of T and B cells in COVID-19 patients. TRB was amplified from approximately 250-480 ng of blood genomic DNA. Multiplex PCR with BIOMED2 TRB-A/B primer pools amplified TRB rearrangements. In TCRdb, the multiplex PCR reads were re-called with MiXCR into one record per CDR3 protein. Altogether approximately 17,000 distinct CDR3 sequences are present, roughly 28% being singletons, with the ten largest covering 4% to 5%. The sample consisted of blood. These receptors all stem from a human donor who had recovered from COVID-19.

The chain recombines TRBV5-4 with TRBJ2-4, with TRBD2 identical over 7 bases. V gave up 0 bases and J gave up 5 bases; unmatched junction bases: 2. Germline V CDR1 and CDR2: SGHNT, YYREEE (reference sequence). The CDR3 sequence is 14 residues long. The CDR3 bases are TGTGCCAGCAGCTTGGGACTAGCTGAAAACATTCAGTACTTC. It encodes CASSLGLAENIQYF.

The V call is TRBV7-9, the J call TRBJ1-4, with D perhaps TRBD1 (5 bases). CDR1 and CDR2 from the germline V gene are SEHNR and FQNEAQ (reference sequence). V dropped 1 base and J dropped 8 bases, with 8 bases sitting between them. This CDR3 has 13 amino acids. CDR3: CASSLDEGEKLFF. CDR3 in DNA: TGTGCCAGCAGCTTAGATGAGGGGGAAAAACTGTTTTTT.

This clonotype was observed many times. The chain combines TRBV10-3 with TRBJ2-6, with unresolved D. Trimming took 8 bases from V and 0 from J, leaving 8 bases between them. Germline CDR1 and CDR2: ENHRY and SYGVKD. The CDR3 is 14 amino acids. In DNA form, the CDR3 reads TGTGCCATCCTTCAGAGCTCTGGGGCCAACGTCCTGACTTTC. It codes for CAILQSSGANVLTF.

This clonotype was recorded a few times. The chain has TRBV10-2 and TRBJ2-3; TRBD2 agrees at 8 bases. The V gene end was trimmed by 6 bases and the J gene end by 6 bases; junction bases not matched to a gene: 5. CDR3 length: 13 amino acids. The germline gives CDR1 WSHSY, CDR2 SAAADI. Here the CDR3 DNA reads TGCGCCAGCAGCACGGGGGGGGGGGATACGCAGTATTTT. Translated, it gives CASSTGGGDTQYF.

The CDR3 region is CASSPPGGGRTGELFF. CDR3 in DNA: TGTGCCAGCAGTCCTCCAGGGGGGGGCCGAACCGGGGAGCTGTTTTTT. The chain combines TRBV28 with TRBJ2-2; tentatively, D is TRBD1 or TRBD2 (7 bases each). Trimming took 5 bases from V and 5 from J, leaving 18 bases between them. Germline CDR1 and CDR2: MDHEN and SYDVKM. CDR3 length: 16 amino acids.

The V gene is TRBV6-5, the J gene TRBJ1-3; D gene ambiguous. This CDR3 region has 15 residues. The V end was cut by 5 bases, the J end by 11 bases, with 22 bases between. Germline loops: CDR1 MNHEY, CDR2 SVGAGI. The CDR3 nucleotides are TGTGCCAGCAGTCGTAGGGCGGGCCCGAGGTTCGCCATATATTTT. Translating it yields CASSRRAGPRFAIYF.

The chain combines TRBV19 with TRBJ1-1, with 9 bases matching TRBD1. CDR3 length: 13 amino acids. The V gene's germline CDR1 is LNHDA and CDR2 SQIVND (reference sequence). The V gene end was trimmed by 9 bases and the J gene end by 3 bases; junction bases not matched to a gene: 5. The CDR3, as DNA: TGTGCCAGCAGACAGGGGGGGGACACTGAAGCTTTCTTT. This encodes CASRQGGDTEAFF.

This clonotype is classed as medium-sized. This chain connects TRBV29-1 to TRBJ2-1, with 10 positions matching TRBD1. Germline CDR1 is SQVTM and CDR2 is ANQGSEA. V lost 6 bases and J lost 6; bases outside the gene matches: 8. The CDR3 loop spans 14 amino acids. Here the CDR3 reads CSVFPGQGTNEQFF. CDR3 DNA: TGCAGCGTCTTTCCGGGACAGGGGACCAATGAGCAGTTCTTC.

The chain employs TRBV10-3 and TRBJ1-1; 7 bases map to TRBD1. The CDR3 totals 15 residues. The J segment lost 3 bases and the V segment lost 10 bases, leaving 14 bases of the junction unmatched. Germline V gives CDR1 ENHRY, CDR2 SYGVKD. The CDR3, as DNA: TGTGCCACTGCGGACGGGGACAGAACCTACACTGAAGCTTTCTTT. Translating it yields CATADGDRTYTEAFF.

The table lists this clonotype with many counts. V and J are TRBV6-5 and TRBJ1-1; D is possibly TRBD1 (6 bases). Germline V gene sequence: CDR1 MNHEY, CDR2 SVGAGI. Trimming removed 8 bases from V and 5 bases from J, with 15 bases in between. The length of the CDR3 is 13 residues. The CDR3, as DNA: TGTGCCAGCCGCGATCGGCAGGGGACTGAAGCTTTCTTT. Its protein is CASRDRQGTEAFF.

CDR3 sequence: CASSLGLGSGEQYF. The CDR3 DNA sequence: TGTGCCAGCAGCCTGGGTTTGGGGTCCGGCGAGCAGTACTTC. The gene calls are TRBV5-4 and TRBJ2-7; D ambiguous. The CDR3 contains 14 residues. The germline V gene has CDR1 SGHNT and CDR2 YYREEE (reference sequence). Between the trimmed V and J ends, which lost 4 bases and 6 bases, there was a span of 17 bases.

This clonotype was picked up many times. The chain employs TRBV10-3 and TRBJ2-1; D not resolved. This CDR3 has 12 amino acids. Germline V lookup: CDR1 ENHRY, CDR2 SYGVKD. V dropped 3 bases and J dropped 6 bases, with 6 bases sitting between them. CDR3 region: CAISEWGNEQFF. CDR3 coding DNA: TGTGCCATCAGTGAATGGGGCAATGAGCAGTTCTTC.

This clonotype has more than one count but fewer than ten. The rearrangement links TRBV6-2 or TRBV6-3 to TRBJ2-5, with 8 bases that match TRBD2. Looked up from germline, CDR1 is MNHEY and CDR2 is SVGEGT. V shed 4 bases and J 2 bases; nucleotides not matched to a gene: 3. The CDR3 spans 14 residues. The CDR3: CASSFLAGQETQYF. CDR3 nucleotides: TGTGCCAGCAGTTTCCTAGCGGGTCAAGAGACCCAGTACTTC.

In this sample, this clonotype turned up a few times. The genes are TRBV20-1 and TRBJ2-7; TRBD2 matches at 9 bases. This CDR3 is built from 14 residues. The V and J ends lost 1 base and 4 bases, in that order; junction bases with no gene match: 5. In germline, CDR1 is DFQATT, CDR2 SNEGSKA (reference sequence). The CDR3 spells CSARGRGGLYEQYF. The CDR3 coding sequence is TGCAGTGCTAGAGGGCGGGGGGGCCTTTACGAGCAGTACTTC.

The chain combines TRBV12-3 or TRBV12-4 with TRBJ1-4; TRBD1 aligns across 7 bases. Trimming removed 6 bases from V and 7 bases from J; junction bases left unmatched: 8. The CDR3 has 14 amino acids. The CDR3 DNA follows: TGTGCCAGCAGGAAACAGGGGAGTGGTGAAAAACTGTTTTTT. Translating gives CASRKQGSGEKLFF.

This clonotype was picked up many times. V is TRBV27 and J is TRBJ2-3; 7 nucleotides match TRBD1. Per the germline V gene, CDR1 is MNHEY and CDR2 is SMNVEV (reference sequence). With V trimmed by 4 bases and J by 0 bases, 7 bases remained unmatched. The CDR3 length is 16 residues. The CDR3 sequence: CASSSRTGASTDTQYF. The DNA of the CDR3 is TGTGCCAGCAGTTCCAGAACAGGGGCTAGCACAGATACGCAGTATTTT.

This clonotype came up many times. This chain joins TRBV6-1 and TRBJ1-2, with D uncertain. In germline, CDR1 is MNHNS, CDR2 SASEGT. Trimming removed 5 bases from V and 5 bases from J, with 3 bases in between. The CDR3 loop spans 10 amino acids. The CDR3 protein is CASSSYGYTF. The CDR3 nucleotides read TGTGCCAGCAGTTCTTATGGCTACACCTTC.

The V call is TRBV20-1, the J call TRBJ1-6; the match to TRBD1 covers 8 bases. CDR1 is DFQATT, CDR2 SNEGSKA, per germline (reference sequence). With 2 bases clipped from V and 7 bases from J, the junction kept 7 bases outside the gene matches. The CDR3 sequence is 15 residues long. DNA of the CDR3: TGCAGTGCTAGAAAGGCAGGGGGCTTGAATTCACCCCTCCACTTT. Residues: CSARKAGGLNSPLHF.

This clonotype was found many times. The chain has TRBV29-1 and TRBJ1-5; 7 bases agree with TRBD1. The germline V gene encodes CDR1 SQVTM and CDR2 ANQGSEA. This CDR3 comprises 14 residues. The trim removed 5 bases at V and 0 bases at J, leaving 4 bases unmatched. DNA for the CDR3: TGCAGCGTTTGGACAGGATATAGCAATCAGCCCCAGCATTTT. Its translation: CSVWTGYSNQPQHF.

This clonotype was observed many times. This chain joins TRBV6-5 and TRBJ2-7, with D hard to call. The germline gives CDR1 MNHEY, CDR2 SVGAGI. CDR3 size: 12 residues. Trimming stripped 2 bases from V and 2 bases from J, with 4 bases between. The DNA for the CDR3 is TGTGCCAGCAGTTACGACGCCTACGAGCAGTACTTC. Residues: CASSYDAYEQYF.

This clonotype occurred a few times. The chain links TRBV5-1 to TRBJ2-1, with 8 bases identical to TRBD1. CDR1 and CDR2 (germline): SGHRS, YFSETQ. The CDR3 runs to 18 residues. Losses at the gene ends were 4 bases for V and 5 bases for J; bases not matched to a gene: 17. The CDR3 nucleotides read TGCGCCAGCAGCCTACGGGACAGGCGAGGGGAACTGCACAATGAGCAGTTCTTC. Protein: CASSLRDRRGELHNEQFF.

This chain's CDR3 is CASSLGGASNEQYF. The CDR3 DNA sequence: TGTGCCAGCAGCTTGGGTGGGGCGAGCAACGAGCAGTACTTC. V is TRBV5-4 and J is TRBJ2-7, with D possibly being TRBD1 (5 bases). V lost 0 bases, J lost 5 bases, and 12 bases lay in between. The CDR3 is 14 amino acids. Per the germline V gene, CDR1 is SGHNT and CDR2 is YYREEE (reference sequence).

This clonotype was counted at least ten times. The CDR3 coding sequence is TGTGCCAGTACCATGGGGGGGGAGGCAGCTTTCTTT. The encoded protein is CASTMGGEAAFF. The gene calls are TRBV19 and TRBJ1-1; D may be TRBD1 (5 bases). The CDR3 is 12 residues long. Germline assignment: CDR1 LNHDA and CDR2 SQIVND (reference sequence). Trimming removed 7 bases from V and 10 bases from J, with 16 bases in between. The full variable domain, with the rest looked up from reference TRBV19 and TRBJ1-1, is DGGITQSPKYLFRKEGQNVTLSCEQNLNHDAMYWYRQDPGQGLRLIYYSQIVNDFQKGDIAEGYSVSREKKESFPLTVTSAQKNPTAFYLCASTMGGEAAFFGQGTRLTVV.

In this sample, this clonotype is medium-sized (0.01 to 0.1%). V is TRBV7-6 and J is TRBJ1-4; 7 bases fit TRBD1. With V trimmed by 5 bases and J by 8 bases, 11 bases remained unmatched. The CDR3 is 15 amino acids. Looked up from germline, CDR1 is SGHVS and CDR2 is FNYEAQ. CDR3 loop: CASSLRTGDPEKLFF. The DNA for the CDR3 is TGTGCCAGCAGCCTACGGACAGGCGATCCAGAAAAACTGTTTTTT.

The V call is TRBV20-1, the J call TRBJ2-1; 15 bases match TRBD2. J was trimmed by 8 bases and V by 3 bases; bases with no gene match: 14. Germline V gene data show CDR1 as DFQATT and CDR2 as SNEGSKA (reference sequence). The CDR3 extends over 18 amino acids. As DNA, the CDR3 is TGCAGTGCTAGGTCCGGGACTAGCGGGGGGTTAAGACTCGATGAGCAGTTCTTC. Its protein product is CSARSGTSGGLRLDEQFF.

The rearrangement links TRBV6-5 to TRBJ1-1, with D perhaps TRBD1 (5 bases). Per the germline V gene, CDR1 is MNHEY and CDR2 is SVGAGI. Trimming removed 6 bases from V and 0 bases from J, with 11 bases in between. There are 14 residues in the CDR3. Written as DNA, the CDR3 is TGTGCCAGCAGACACAGGTGGTTGAACACTGAAGCTTTCTTT. As protein: CASRHRWLNTEAFF.

Only a few counts were recorded for this clonotype. The chain has TRBV5-4 and TRBJ2-3; 10 bases are a match to TRBD1. Trimming at V came to 4 bases and at J to 4 bases, leaving 9 bases not matched to a gene. The germline V gene has CDR1 SGHNT and CDR2 YYREEE (reference sequence). The CDR3 spans 16 residues. CDR3 loop: CASSPSTDRGSDTQYF. The CDR3 nucleotides are TGTGCCAGCAGCCCCAGCACGGACAGGGGGTCAGATACGCAGTATTTT.

This clonotype has only a few counts. The rearrangement links TRBV6-2 or TRBV6-3 to TRBJ2-1, with 10 nucleotides matching TRBD2. Looked up from germline, CDR1 is MNHEY and CDR2 is SVGEGT. Unmatched junction bases numbered 15, after V lost 7 bases and J lost 6 bases. The CDR3 covers 17 residues. Here the CDR3 reads CASKPSGLAGVPNEQFF. CDR3 bases: TGTGCCAGCAAACCCTCAGGGCTAGCGGGGGTCCCCAATGAGCAGTTCTTC.

The V and J genes are TRBV7-9 and TRBJ1-5, with D possibly being TRBD1 (5 bases). Per the germline V gene, CDR1 is SEHNR and CDR2 is FQNEAQ (reference sequence). This CDR3 is built from 11 residues. Trimming pared 4 bases from V and 8 bases from J, leaving 6 bases between. The CDR3 DNA follows: TGTGCCAGCAGCTCGGGGGAGCCCCAGCATTTT. Translated: CASSSGEPQHF.